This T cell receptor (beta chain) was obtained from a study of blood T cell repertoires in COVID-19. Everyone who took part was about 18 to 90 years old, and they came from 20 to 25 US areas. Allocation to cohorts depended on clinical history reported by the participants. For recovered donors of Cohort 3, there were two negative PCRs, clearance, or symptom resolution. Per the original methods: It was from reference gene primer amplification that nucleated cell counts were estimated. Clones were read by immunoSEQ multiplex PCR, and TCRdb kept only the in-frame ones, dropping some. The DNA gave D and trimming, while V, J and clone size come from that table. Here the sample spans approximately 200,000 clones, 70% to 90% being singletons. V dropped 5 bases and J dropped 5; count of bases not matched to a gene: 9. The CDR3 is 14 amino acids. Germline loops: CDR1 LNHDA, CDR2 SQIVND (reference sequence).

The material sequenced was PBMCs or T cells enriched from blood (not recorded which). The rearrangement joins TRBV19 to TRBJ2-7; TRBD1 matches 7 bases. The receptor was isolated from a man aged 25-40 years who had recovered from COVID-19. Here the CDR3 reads CASSPRQGVHEQYF. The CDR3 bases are TGTGCCAGTAGTCCTCGACAGGGTGTCCACGAGCAGTACTTC.